Below are 27 T cell receptor beta chains sequenced from a single sample in a study of cytomegalovirus exposure and HLA in healthy donors. 13 Jbeta primers and 60 Vbeta primers were used for the PCR. The assay was immunoSEQ multiplex PCR, and TCRdb's table has in-frame clones only and misses some. The sample holds about 170,000 clones, roughly two thirds seen once. The source material was PBMCs. These receptors originate from a woman aged 18 to 35 in good health and CMV-seropositive.

The chain combines TRBV7-3 with TRBJ2-1; no clear D. Between the trimmed V and J ends, which lost 1 base and 8 bases, there was a span of 9 bases. This CDR3 contains 13 residues. From germline, CDR1 is SGHTA and CDR2 FQGTGA. CDR3 loop: CASSLIVGDEQFF. The CDR3 bases are TGTGCCAGCAGCTTAATTGTGGGCGATGAGCAGTTCTTC.

This chain connects TRBV5-4 to TRBJ1-2; 10 bases are a match to TRBD1. V shed 6 bases, J shed 0 bases, and the junction held 8 bases outside the gene matches. CDR3 length: 16 residues. Germline V gives CDR1 SGHNT, CDR2 YYREEE (reference sequence). For the CDR3, the DNA is TGTGCCAGCATGGGAGGGACAGGGGACTCTAACTATGGCTACACCTTC. Amino acid sequence: CASMGGTGDSNYGYTF. The complete variable domain, with remaining parts taken from reference TRBV5-4 and TRBJ1-2, reads ETGVTQSPTHLIKTRGQQVTLRCSSQSGHNTVSWYQQALGQGPQFIFQYYREEENGRGNFPPRFSGLQFPNYSSELNVNALELDDSALYLCASMGGTGDSNYGYTFGSGTRLTVV.

This chain links TRBV4-1 with TRBJ2-3; TRBD2 matches at 9 bases. V lost 3 bases to trimming and J lost 2 bases; unmatched junction nucleotides: 6. In germline, CDR1 is MGHRA, CDR2 YSYEKL. This CDR3 contains 16 residues. CDR3 region: CASSQGGLAHTDTQYF. For the CDR3, the DNA is TGCGCCAGCAGCCAGGGGGGACTAGCCCACACAGATACGCAGTATTTT.

The CDR3 region has the DNA TGTGCCTGGAGTTACAGGGGAAATGAGCAGTTCTTC. Translation: CAWSYRGNEQFF. V is TRBV30 and J is TRBJ2-1; 7 nucleotides match TRBD1. This CDR3 is 12 amino acids long. Germline V lookup: CDR1 GTSNPN, CDR2 SVGIG (reference sequence). V was clipped by 2 bases and J by 7 bases; unmatched bases: 2.

A few counts support this clone. This rearrangement joins TRBV2 to TRBJ2-3; the match to TRBD1 covers 8 bases. Germline-derived CDR1 and CDR2 are SNHLY and FYNNEI. The CDR3 extends over 13 amino acids. V lost 6 bases and J lost 4; bases outside the gene matches: 3. The CDR3 DNA reads as TGTGCCAGCAGACTACAGGGGGCAGATACGCAGTATTTT. This sequence encodes CASRLQGADTQYF.

This chain links TRBV27 with TRBJ1-5; perhaps TRBD1 as D (5 bases). V gave up 2 bases and J gave up 5 bases, with 13 bases separating them. The CDR3 length is 15 residues. Germline CDR1 and CDR2: MNHEY and SMNVEV (reference sequence). Written as DNA, the CDR3 is TGTGCCAGCAGTTTAGGGGCAGGATCGGATCAGCCCCAGCATTTT. Translated, it gives CASSLGAGSDQPQHF.

This chain links TRBV7-8 with TRBJ2-3, with D possibly TRBD1 on 5 matching bases. CDR1 and CDR2 from the germline V gene are SGHVS and FQNEAQ. CDR3 size: 12 residues. V lost 7 bases and J lost 1, with 6 bases in between. CDR3 nucleotide sequence: TGTGCCAGCACCAGGGGCACAGATACGCAGTATTTT. Translation: CASTRGTDTQYF.

The chain is built from TRBV18 and TRBJ2-5; D remains unclear. The CDR3 contains 17 residues. CDR1 KGHSH and CDR2 LQKENI come from the germline V gene. Trimming stripped 3 bases from V and 2 bases from J, with 19 bases between. The CDR3: CASSPPWSRGFQETQYF. The CDR3 DNA follows: TGTGCCAGCTCACCGCCGTGGTCTCGCGGCTTTCAAGAGACCCAGTACTTC.

CDR3 sequence reads: CASSFFPHSAEAFF. The CDR3 DNA is TGTGCCAGCAGCTTTTTCCCCCATTCGGCTGAAGCTTTCTTT. This chain joins TRBV11-3 and TRBJ1-1; D is ambiguous. Germline loops: CDR1 SGHNT, CDR2 YENEEA. CDR3 length: 14 amino acids. The V end lost 3 bases, the J end lost 6 bases, and 14 bases lay between the germline ends.

V and J are TRBV7-9 and TRBJ1-4; no firm D call. This CDR3 region has 14 residues. The V end lost 3 bases, the J end lost 6 bases, and 11 bases lay between the germline ends. CDR1 is SEHNR and CDR2 is FQNEAQ in the germline V gene (reference sequence). The DNA for the CDR3 is TGTGCCAGCAGCTTGGGGTTTAGCGATGAAAAACTGTTTTTT. Translated: CASSLGFSDEKLFF.

The genes are TRBV27 and TRBJ2-1, with a weak D call TRBD2 (7 bases). The CDR3 spans 14 residues. V shed 3 bases and J shed 12 bases, with 18 bases lying between them. Germline CDR1 MNHEY, CDR2 SMNVEV (reference sequence). CDR3 sequence (DNA): TGTGCCAGCAGTTTCGGTGGGGGGGCTGTCGTGCAGTTCTTC. Protein: CASSFGGGAVVQFF.

The gene calls are TRBV7-9 and TRBJ2-7, with no clear D. This CDR3 spans 14 amino acids. Germline CDR1 and CDR2: SEHNR and FQNEAQ (reference sequence). Trimming took 3 bases from V and 1 from J, leaving 10 bases between them. The CDR3 region has the DNA TGTGCCAGCAGCTTTGGTTACGGGTCCTACGAGCAGTACTTC. Translating gives CASSFGYGSYEQYF.

The chain links TRBV10-3 to TRBJ2-7; D call uncertain. Trimming left V 4 bases short and J 1 base short, with 8 bases between. CDR3 size: 13 residues. In germline, CDR1 is ENHRY, CDR2 SYGVKD. CDR3: CAISGKRSYEQYF. The CDR3 region has the DNA TGTGCCATCAGTGGAAAACGGTCCTACGAGCAGTACTTC.

In its sample, this clone was seen a few times. This sequence joins TRBV4-1 and TRBJ2-2, with 9 positions matching TRBD2. V was pared by 8 bases and J by 6 bases, with 10 bases of the junction left unmatched. Germline-derived CDR1 and CDR2 are MGHRA and YSYEKL. The CDR3 contains 15 residues. The CDR3 sequence: CASSPSGVLSGELFF. CDR3 nucleotides: TGCGCCAGCTCACCTAGCGGGGTCTTGTCCGGGGAGCTGTTTTTT.

The chain links TRBV28 to TRBJ2-3; D perhaps matches TRBD1 (5 bases). Germline loops: CDR1 MDHEN, CDR2 SYDVKM. The length of the CDR3 is 14 residues. V shed 2 bases and J shed 2 bases, with 8 bases lying between them. The CDR3 spells CASSLQGFTDTQYF. DNA for the CDR3: TGTGCCAGCAGTTTACAGGGCTTCACAGATACGCAGTATTTT.

This chain links TRBV29-1 with TRBJ2-5, with a weak D call TRBD1 (8 bases). This CDR3 is built from 13 residues. CDR1 SQVTM and CDR2 ANQGSEA come from the germline V gene. V was cut by 6 bases and J by 4 bases, with 15 bases left in between. The CDR3 reads CSVGQGGRETQYF. The CDR3 bases are TGCAGCGTAGGACAGGGAGGGAGAGAGACCCAGTACTTC.

The chain links TRBV15 to TRBJ2-2; D may be TRBD2 (6 bases). V was shortened by 1 base and J by 7 bases, with 16 bases between the two germline ends. CDR1 LNHNV and CDR2 YYDKDF come from the germline V gene (reference sequence). This CDR3 is 16 amino acids long. This CDR3 reads CATSRAFGGLNGELFF. The CDR3 nucleotides are TGTGCCACCAGCAGAGCCTTCGGGGGATTAAACGGGGAGCTGTTTTTT.

This chain connects TRBV19 to TRBJ1-1; 7 positions agree with TRBD1. CDR3 length equals 15 residues. CDR1 LNHDA and CDR2 SQIVND come from the germline V gene (reference sequence). V gave up 4 bases and J gave up 4 bases; unmatched junction bases: 9. As DNA, the CDR3 is TGTGCCAGTAGTACGCAGGGGGGAAGCGGCACTGAAGCTTTCTTT. Translated: CASSTQGGSGTEAFF.

The DNA for the CDR3 is TGTGCCAGCAGTGATCTAGCGGGGGGTTCCGATACGCAGTATTTT. It specifies CASSDLAGGSDTQYF. The V gene is TRBV2, the J gene TRBJ2-3, with 11 bases that match TRBD2. V trimming: 3 bases; J trimming: 6 bases; junction bases outside the gene matches: 5. The CDR3 covers 15 residues. Per germline, CDR1 SNHLY and CDR2 FYNNEI.

The chain has TRBV19 and TRBJ1-5, with 8 bases matching TRBD1. The CDR3 sequence is 17 residues long. The J segment lost 2 bases and the V segment lost 4 bases, leaving 10 bases of the junction unmatched. CDR1 and CDR2 from the germline V gene are LNHDA and SQIVND (reference sequence). The CDR3 is CASSSIYRGKGNQPQHF. For the CDR3, the DNA is TGTGCCAGTAGTAGCATATACAGGGGGAAAGGCAATCAGCCCCAGCATTTT.

The chain recombines TRBV28 with TRBJ1-4; 7 bases map to TRBD1. The length of the CDR3 is 17 residues. After removal of 6 bases from V and 3 bases from J, the junction contained 13 bases not matched to a gene. Germline CDR1 reads MDHEN; CDR2 reads SYDVKM. CDR3 sequence reads: CASRRDRAFPANEKLFF. The CDR3 DNA is TGTGCCAGCAGGCGGGACAGAGCTTTTCCGGCTAATGAAAAACTGTTTTTT.

The chain recombines TRBV6-5 with TRBJ1-5; 7 bases are a match to TRBD1. The CDR3 is 16 residues long. Germline values: CDR1 MNHEY, CDR2 SVGAGI. The trim removed 4 bases at V and 0 bases at J, leaving 6 bases unmatched. Here the CDR3 reads CASSSGQDFSNQPQHF. CDR3 nucleotide sequence: TGTGCCAGCAGTTCCGGACAGGATTTTAGCAATCAGCCCCAGCATTTT.

This clone appeared a few times. The chain recombines TRBV30 with TRBJ1-4; perhaps TRBD1 as D (6 bases). The CDR3 is 14 amino acids. The V end was cut by 5 bases, the J end by 6 bases, with 16 bases between. Germline V gene data show CDR1 as GTSNPN and CDR2 as SVGIG (reference sequence). The CDR3 DNA is TGTGCCTGGGCTTTTAGGGGGATCGATGAAAAACTGTTTTTT. Translating gives CAWAFRGIDEKLFF.

The CDR3 coding sequence is TGTGCCAGCTCACCAGCAGGGGGCAATCAGCCCCAGCATTTT. This translates into CASSPAGGNQPQHF. This sequence joins TRBV18 and TRBJ1-5; D possibly corresponds to TRBD1 (6 bases). This CDR3 contains 14 residues. Between the trimmed V and J ends, which lost 2 bases and 2 bases, there was a span of 7 bases. In germline, CDR1 is KGHSH, CDR2 LQKENI.

The chain couples TRBV5-4 to TRBJ2-7, with D possibly matching TRBD2 (5 bases). The CDR3 is made up of 14 amino acids. Trimming stripped 3 bases from V and 3 bases from J, with 13 bases between. The germline V gene has CDR1 SGHNT and CDR2 YYREEE (reference sequence). The CDR3 loop reads CASSSTTGFYEQYF. In DNA form, the CDR3 reads TGTGCCAGCAGCTCCACGACGGGGTTCTACGAGCAGTACTTC.

Remarks on this clone: One junction end disagrees with the germline gene, perhaps due to a read error. The genes are TRBV19 and TRBJ1-3; D is unclear. Germline assignment: CDR1 LNHDA and CDR2 SQIVND (reference sequence). The CDR3 is 15 residues long. The DNA of the CDR3 is TGTGCCAGTATTAGTCCGGGATCCGGTGGAAACACCACATATTTT. It specifies CASISPGSGGNTTYF. Based on the CDR3 plus reference TRBV19 and TRBJ1-3, the full variable domain is DGGITQSPKYLFRKEGQNVTLSCEQNLNHDAMYWYRQDPGQGLRLIYYSQIVNDFQKGDIAEGYSVSREKKESFPLTVTSAQKNPTAFYLCASISPGSGGNTTYFGEGSWLTVV.

This clone was seen a handful of times. The J gene is TRBJ2-7, the V gene TRBV20-1, with TRBD2 as a possible D gene (5 bases). Germline V gene lookup returns CDR1 DFQATT and CDR2 SNEGSKA (reference sequence). The CDR3 sequence is 11 residues long. Trimming took 5 bases from V and 6 from J, leaving 11 bases between them. The CDR3 reads CSAPEAGEQYF. The CDR3 bases are TGCAGTGCTCCGGAGGCCGGCGAGCAGTACTTC.